These T cell receptor beta chains were read from a single sample in a study of breast tumors, draining lymph nodes, adjacent tissues. TCRdb reprocessed the multiplex PCR reads with MiXCR, giving one entry per CDR3 protein. The profile covers about 21,000 distinct CDR3 sequences, with 40% to 45% appearing a single time and around a quarter taken by the ten largest. Sequencing input: breast tumor tissue. The receptors come from a female donor with breast cancer. Some clones in this sample may be carry-over from other donors' samples. The CDR3 runs from the conserved cysteine through the conserved F or W. The order of the fields is V gene, CDR3 protein.

v_call: TRBV7-9
cdr3_aa: CATGLAGGWGEQYF

v_call: TRBV20-1
cdr3_aa: CSARDRWDLGYTF

v_call: TRBV15
cdr3_aa: CATSRAESPLHF

v_call: TRBV11-3
cdr3_aa: CASSLGADSNQPQHF

v_call: TRBV5-1
cdr3_aa: CASSGGLAWPYEQYF

v_call: TRBV20-1
cdr3_aa: CSGLFPGPASRIYGYTF

v_call: TRBV7-9
cdr3_aa: CASSLQLTSGAGYTF

v_call: TRBV5-6
cdr3_aa: CASSPPGAWGGYTF

v_call: TRBV20-1
cdr3_aa: CSARSSDRGLMSNQPQHF

v_call: TRBV20-1
cdr3_aa: CSARRPAATNQPQHF

v_call: TRBV5-4
cdr3_aa: CASSFGNEQFF

v_call: TRBV19
cdr3_aa: CASSMVEGVRYEQYF

v_call: TRBV28
cdr3_aa: CASSPITSGRWSDTQYF

v_call: TRBV6-1
cdr3_aa: CATSTSGGASDTQYF

v_call: TRBV5-1
cdr3_aa: CATREAGFTGELFF

v_call: TRBV2
cdr3_aa: CASSRTGVNTEAFF

v_call: TRBV5-1
cdr3_aa: CASSLSTSGRETQYF

v_call: TRBV24-1
cdr3_aa: CATEGRTGVYYGYTF

v_call: TRBV2
cdr3_aa: CASSGPYYEQYF

v_call: TRBV24-1
cdr3_aa: CATSDLLPPINGRDRDTQYF